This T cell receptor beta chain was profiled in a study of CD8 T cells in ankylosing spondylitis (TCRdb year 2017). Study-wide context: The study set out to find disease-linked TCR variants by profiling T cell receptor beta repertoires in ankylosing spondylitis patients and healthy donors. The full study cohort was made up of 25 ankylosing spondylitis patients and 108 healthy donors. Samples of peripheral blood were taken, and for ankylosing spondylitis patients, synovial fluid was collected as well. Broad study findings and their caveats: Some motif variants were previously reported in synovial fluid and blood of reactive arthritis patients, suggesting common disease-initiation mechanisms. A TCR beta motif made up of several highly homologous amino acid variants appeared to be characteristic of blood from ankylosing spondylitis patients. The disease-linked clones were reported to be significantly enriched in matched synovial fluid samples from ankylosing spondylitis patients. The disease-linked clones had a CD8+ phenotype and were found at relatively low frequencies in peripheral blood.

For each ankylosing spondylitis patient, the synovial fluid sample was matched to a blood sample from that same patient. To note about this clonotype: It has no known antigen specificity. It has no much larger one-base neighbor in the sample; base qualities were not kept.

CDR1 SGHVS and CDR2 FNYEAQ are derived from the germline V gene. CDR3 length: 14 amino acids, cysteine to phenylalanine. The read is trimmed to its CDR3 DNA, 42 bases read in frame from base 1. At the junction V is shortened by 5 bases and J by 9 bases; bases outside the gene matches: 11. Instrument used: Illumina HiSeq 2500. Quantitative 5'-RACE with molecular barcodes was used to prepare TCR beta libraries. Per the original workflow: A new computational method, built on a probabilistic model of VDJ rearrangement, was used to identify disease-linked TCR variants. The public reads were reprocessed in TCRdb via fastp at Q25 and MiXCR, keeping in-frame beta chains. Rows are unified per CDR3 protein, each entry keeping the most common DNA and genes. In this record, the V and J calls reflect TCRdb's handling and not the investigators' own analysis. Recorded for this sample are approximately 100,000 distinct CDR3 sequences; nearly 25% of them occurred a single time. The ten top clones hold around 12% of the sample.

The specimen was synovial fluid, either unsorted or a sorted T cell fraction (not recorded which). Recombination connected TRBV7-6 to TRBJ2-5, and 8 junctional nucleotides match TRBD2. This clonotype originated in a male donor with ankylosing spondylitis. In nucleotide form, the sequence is TGTGCCAGCAGCCTAGAAGCGGGGGCCAGGGCCCAGTACTTC. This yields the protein CASSLEAGARAQYF. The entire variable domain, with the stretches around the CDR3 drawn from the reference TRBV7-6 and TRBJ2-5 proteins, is GAGVSQSPRYKVTKRGQDVALRCDPISGHVSLYWYRQALGQGPEFLTYFNYEAQQDKSGLPNDRFSAERPEGSISTLTIQRTEQRDSAMYRCASSLEAGARAQYFGPGTRLLVL.